This T cell receptor (beta chain) was identified in a study of early T cells in non-severe SARS-CoV-2 infection. This clonotype was seen a handful of times. Germline V gene sequence: CDR1 SGHKS, CDR2 YYEKEE (reference sequence). V lost 5 bases and J 7 bases, leaving 21 bases between the germline ends. The CDR3 contains 16 residues. One entry per CDR3 protein, called by TCRdb with MiXCR from the 5' RACE reads. The sample carries roughly 56,000 distinct CDR3 sequences, 8.5% to 9.5% recorded once. V and J are TRBV5-5 and TRBJ2-2, with a tentative D call TRBD1 (6 bases). The sequence derives from an adult who was a healthcare worker with PCR-confirmed SARS-CoV-2 infection or an uninfected control (not recorded which). The sequenced sample consisted of whole blood. The CDR3 protein is CASSYELQGRVGELFF. CDR3 in DNA: TGTGCCAGCAGTTATGAACTACAGGGTAGAGTCGGGGAGCTGTTTTTT. Full variable domain (outside the CDR3, taken from reference TRBV5-5 and TRBJ2-2): DAGVTQSPTHLIKTRGQQVTLRCSPISGHKSVSWYQQVLGQGPQFIFQYYEKEERGRGNFPDRFSARQFPNYSSELNVNALLLGDSALYLCASSYELQGRVGELFFGEGSRLTVL.